A selection of T cell receptor beta chains follows, all from one sample in a study of T cell changes during pregnancy in multiple sclerosis. Sequencing used immunoSEQ multiplex PCR; TCRdb keeps in-frame clones, though not all of them. The profile shows 65,000 to 85,000 clones, under 90% of them singletons. Material: peripheral blood, obtained after pregnancy. All receptors come from a female donor in good health, enrolled as a control in a pregnancy study. CDR3s include the opening cysteine and the closing phenylalanine or tryptophan. Fields, in order: D gene, V gene, clone size, J gene, CDR3 protein, CDR3 DNA. A D gene is named only where the DNA matches it firmly. Rows may omit the clone size; those that give it use once, few, many or a size class.

>TRBD1|TRBV15|.|TRBJ2-7
CATSRGTGTPYEQYF
TGTGCCACCAGCAGAGGGACAGGGACCCCTTACGAGCAGTACTTC
>.|TRBV6-5|few|TRBJ1-1
CASSRNTEAFF
TGTGCCAGCAGCCGGAACACTGAAGCTTTCTTT
>TRBD1|TRBV7-6|.|TRBJ1-1
CASSLAKARGDTEAFF
TGTGCCAGCAGCTTAGCTAAGGCCAGGGGGGACACTGAAGCTTTCTTT
>TRBD1|TRBV10-3|.|TRBJ2-7
CAIRETGVSAYEQYF
TGTGCCATCAGGGAAACAGGGGTCAGCGCCTACGAGCAGTACTTC
>.|TRBV6-8|.|TRBJ2-2
CASSWSSTGELFF
TGTGCCAGCAGTTGGAGTAGCACCGGGGAGCTGTTTTTT
>.|TRBV7-9|.|TRBJ2-1
CASSPTPGHGYNEQFF
TGTGCCAGCAGCCCTACCCCAGGGCACGGCTACAATGAGCAGTTCTTC
>.|TRBV7-2|.|TRBJ2-2
CASSFSSGELFF
TGTGCCAGCAGCTTTTCTTCCGGGGAGCTGTTTTTT
>TRBD1|TRBV6-5|.|TRBJ1-2
CASSRDSLYGYTF
TGTGCCAGCAGCAGGGACAGCCTCTATGGCTACACCTTC
>.|TRBV6-5|.|TRBJ2-3
CASSPGSSADTQYF
TGTGCCAGCAGCCCGGGGTCCAGTGCAGATACGCAGTATTTT
>.|TRBV7-2|.|TRBJ2-3
CASSPPAGNRDTQYF
TGTGCCAGCAGCCCACCGGCAGGGAACAGAGATACGCAGTATTTT
>TRBD2|TRBV11-2|.|TRBJ2-7
CASSPGLVAYEQYF
TGTGCCAGCAGCCCCGGACTAGTCGCCTACGAGCAGTACTTC
>.|TRBV11-2|.|TRBJ1-3
CASSLAGSGNTIYF
TGTGCCAGCAGCTTAGCAGGATCTGGAAACACCATATATTTT
>.|TRBV4-1|.|TRBJ1-1
CASSQNLYWTQNTEAFF
TGCGCCAGCAGCCAAAACCTATACTGGACACAAAACACTGAAGCTTTCTTT
>TRBD2|TRBV9|.|TRBJ2-1
CASSVAGGSYNEQFF
TGTGCCAGCAGCGTAGCGGGGGGCTCCTACAATGAGCAGTTCTTC
>.|TRBV9|.|TRBJ2-2
CASSVGPATAVGTGELFF
TGTGCCAGCAGCGTAGGGCCAGCAACCGCGGTTGGCACCGGGGAGCTGTTTTTT
>.|TRBV10-3|.|TRBJ1-3
CAISESSVGNTIYF
TGTGCCATCAGTGAGTCGTCTGTCGGAAACACCATATATTTT
>TRBD1|TRBV5-1|.|TRBJ2-7
CASSLGGWTGEVYEQYF
TGCGCCAGCAGCTTGGGGGGCTGGACAGGGGAAGTCTACGAGCAGTACTTC
>.|TRBV15|.|TRBJ1-1
CATSRDILGASLNTEAFF
TGTGCCACCAGCAGAGATATTTTGGGGGCCAGCTTGAACACTGAAGCTTTCTTT
>TRBD1|TRBV13|.|TRBJ2-7
CASSFRDRRYEQYF
TGTGCCAGTAGCTTCCGGGACAGGCGCTACGAGCAGTACTTC
>TRBD2|TRBV6-5|.|TRBJ2-7
CASSTTSGSSYEQYF
TGTGCCAGCAGCACGACTAGCGGGAGTTCCTACGAGCAGTACTTC
>TRBD2|TRBV30|.|TRBJ2-1
CAWSPTSGGNNEQFF
TGTGCCTGGAGCCCGACTAGCGGGGGGAACAATGAGCAGTTCTTC
>.|TRBV27|.|TRBJ1-2
CASSWGAGSYGYTF
TGTGCCAGCAGTTGGGGTGCGGGTTCCTATGGCTACACCTTC
>TRBD1|TRBV7-9|once|TRBJ1-4
CASSRAGTGREKLFF
TGTGCCAGCAGCCGAGCCGGGACAGGTCGTGAAAAACTGTTTTTT
>TRBD1|TRBV6-5|.|TRBJ1-2
CASSYLTGSHGYTF
TGTGCCAGCAGTTACTTGACAGGGTCCCATGGCTACACCTTC
>.|TRBV7-9|.|TRBJ2-1
CASSRYSGTEQFF
TGTGCCAGCAGCCGATATAGCGGCACTGAGCAGTTCTTC
>TRBD1|TRBV27|.|TRBJ2-7
CASSSVFGTGPGEQYF
TGTGCCAGCAGTTCCGTTTTTGGGACAGGACCTGGCGAGCAGTACTTC
>TRBD1|TRBV18|.|TRBJ2-2
CASSHWTGFDTGELFF
TGTGCCAGCTCGCATTGGACAGGGTTCGACACCGGGGAGCTGTTTTTT
>.|TRBV30|.|TRBJ2-5
CAWTGDFQETQYF
TGTGCCTGGACCGGGGACTTTCAAGAGACCCAGTACTTC
>TRBD2|TRBV27|.|TRBJ2-5
CASSPGLAGAQGTQYF
TGTGCCAGCAGTCCCGGACTAGCGGGGGCGCAGGGGACCCAGTACTTC
>TRBD2|TRBV5-1|.|TRBJ2-1
CASSPVAGGANEQFF
TGCGCCAGCAGCCCCGTGGCGGGAGGGGCCAATGAGCAGTTCTTC
>.|TRBV19|.|TRBJ1-1
CASGPFAGAFF
TGTGCCAGTGGACCCTTCGCGGGAGCTTTCTTT
>.|TRBV7-9|.|TRBJ1-1
CASSSKGGDTEAFF
TGTGCCAGCAGCTCTAAAGGGGGGGACACTGAAGCTTTCTTT
>.|TRBV6-6|.|TRBJ2-3
CASSFTWASSDTQYF
TGTGCCAGCAGTTTCACCTGGGCTAGCTCAGATACGCAGTATTTT
>.|TRBV30|.|TRBJ2-3
CAWSGGDIRLGHTQYF
TGTGCCTGGAGTGGTGGTGACATCAGGTTGGGGCATACGCAGTATTTT
>.|TRBV5-6|.|TRBJ1-3
CASSRGGLALSGNTIYF
TGTGCCAGCAGCCGCGGGGGTCTTGCACTCTCTGGAAACACCATATATTTT
>TRBD2|TRBV2|.|TRBJ2-5
CASSEAPAGEETQYF
TGTGCCAGCAGTGAAGCCCCAGCGGGGGAAGAGACCCAGTACTTC
>.|TRBV13|.|TRBJ2-1
CASSPEGLGDNEQFF
TGTGCCAGCAGCCCAGAAGGCCTAGGGGACAATGAGCAGTTCTTC
>TRBD2|TRBV30|.|TRBJ2-3
CACSGLAGVKDTQYF
TGTGCCTGCTCGGGACTAGCGGGAGTTAAGGATACGCAGTATTTT
>TRBD1|TRBV4-1|.|TRBJ1-1
CASSRGTGSLDTEAFF
TGCGCCAGCAGCCGTGGGACAGGGAGTTTGGACACTGAAGCTTTCTTT
>TRBD1|TRBV7-8|.|TRBJ1-5
CASSLGQVAGAQHF
TGTGCCAGCAGCCTAGGACAGGTGGCAGGTGCCCAGCATTTT
>.|TRBV6-5|once|TRBJ2-5
CASSYRETQYF
TGTGCCAGCAGTTACCGGGAGACCCAGTACTTC
>TRBD1|TRBV5-4|.|TRBJ1-1
CASSYFRGVQNTEAFF
TGTGCCAGCAGCTACTTCAGGGGGGTCCAGAACACTGAAGCTTTCTTT
>TRBD1|TRBV30|once|TRBJ1-2
CAWKPPGGINYGYTF
TGTGCCTGGAAACCCCCAGGGGGCATTAACTATGGCTACACCTTC
>.|TRBV2|.|TRBJ1-1
CASSGQMNTEAFF
TGTGCCAGCAGTGGACAGATGAACACTGAAGCTTTCTTT
>TRBD1|TRBV5-6|.|TRBJ1-3
CASSFFGTGFSGNTIYF
TGTGCCAGCAGCTTTTTCGGGACAGGGTTTTCAGGAAACACCATATATTTT
>.|TRBV12-5|.|TRBJ2-1
CASGSGVGSGRDNEQFF
TGTGCTAGTGGTTCGGGGGTCGGGAGCGGCCGCGACAATGAGCAGTTCTTC
>TRBD1|TRBV10-3|.|TRBJ2-7
CAIRKDRDSYEQYF
TGTGCCATCAGGAAGGACAGGGACTCCTACGAGCAGTACTTC
>.|TRBV11-2|.|TRBJ2-2
CASSMDRNTGELFF
TGTGCCAGCAGCATGGACAGGAACACCGGGGAGCTGTTTTTT
>.|TRBV6-1|.|TRBJ2-7
CASSDMYEQYF
TGTGCCAGCAGTGATATGTACGAGCAGTACTTC
>.|TRBV6-5|.|TRBJ1-5
CASSYSIGGNQPQHF
TGTGCCAGCAGTTACTCGATAGGAGGGAATCAGCCCCAGCATTTT